The following is a TCR beta chain sequence with its context. V was clipped by 1 base and J by 5 bases, with 14 bases between them. Germline V lookup: CDR1 SGHTA, CDR2 FQGTGA. The CDR3 covers 15 residues. This entry is derived from a study of blood T cell repertoires in COVID-19. Produced via immunoSEQ multiplex PCR; TCRdb's table is partial and in-frame only. The repertoire holds about 58,000 clones, with 85% to 90% as singletons. The V call is TRBV7-3, the J call TRBJ2-5, with a weak D call TRBD2 (6 bases). The sequence was collected from a man in his sixties with acute or convalescent COVID-19. What was sequenced was peripheral blood. In DNA, the CDR3 is TGTGCCAGCAGCTTAAATGGGCCGGGAGCGGAGACCCAGTACTTC. The encoded protein is CASSLNGPGAETQYF.